The 18 T cell receptor beta chains below were found in one sample sequenced in a study of T cells in Graves' hyperthyroidism and ophthalmopathy. RNA transcripts provided the source from which TCR beta CDR3 regions were amplified. In the first-round RT-PCR of the TCR CDR3, the HTBI primer set was used. TCRdb passed the multiplex PCR reads through MiXCR, listing each CDR3 protein once. The sample lists about 52,000 distinct CDR3 sequences, roughly 50% seen once, with about a tenth in the top ten. Sequencing was done on a sample of blood. The receptors stem from a woman in her forties or fifties with Graves' ophthalmopathy.

In its sample, this clonotype is medium-sized. This chain uses TRBV10-2 with TRBJ1-5; D uncertain. V was shortened by 6 bases and J by 2 bases, with 5 bases between the two germline ends. The germline V gene encodes CDR1 WSHSY and CDR2 SAAADI. This CDR3 has 12 residues. The CDR3 protein is CASRSGNQPQHF. DNA of the CDR3: TGCGCCAGCAGGTCGGGCAATCAGCCCCAGCATTTT.

This clonotype is medium-sized within its sample. The germline gene is not matched at one end of the junction; a read error may be the cause. V and J are TRBV7-6 and TRBJ2-1, with TRBD1 as a possible D gene (6 bases). CDR1 is SGHVS, CDR2 FNYEAQ, per germline. The CDR3 totals 13 residues. CDR3 region: CASTPVGAGELIF. The DNA for the CDR3 is TGTGCCAGCACCCCGGTTGGGGCAGGGGAGTTGATCTTC. Filled out from reference TRBV7-6 and TRBJ2-1, the complete variable domain reads GAGVSQSPRYKVTKRGQDVALRCDPISGHVSLYWYRQALGQGPEFLTYFNYEAQQDKSGLPNDRFSAERPEGSISTLTIQRTEQRDSAMYRCASTPVGAGELIFGPGTRLTVL.

V usage is TRBV7-6 and J usage is TRBJ2-3, with 7 nucleotides matching TRBD2. CDR3 length: 14 amino acids. The V segment lost 4 bases and the J segment 6 bases; nucleotides outside the gene matches: 7. CDR1 SGHVS and CDR2 FNYEAQ come from the germline V gene. The CDR3 DNA reads as TGTGCCAGCAGCTCCAGACGGGGGGTGGATACGCAGTATTTT. This translates into CASSSRRGVDTQYF.

This chain uses TRBV7-3 with TRBJ2-3; 8 nucleotides align to TRBD2. V was pared by 4 bases and J by 6 bases, with 9 bases of the junction left unmatched. The CDR3 totals 15 residues. CDR1 and CDR2 (germline): SGHTA, FQGTGA. CDR3 sequence reads: CASSSLAGNRDTQYF. Written as DNA, the CDR3 is TGTGCCAGCAGCTCTCTAGCGGGTAATAGGGATACGCAGTATTTT.

This clonotype was recorded many times. The chain has TRBV19 and TRBJ1-3, with a weak D call TRBD1 (6 bases). The CDR3 runs 14 residues. Trimming cost V 6 bases and J 0 bases, with 9 bases left between them. The germline V gene encodes CDR1 LNHDA and CDR2 SQIVND (reference sequence). CDR3 residues: CASRQGYSGNTIYF. CDR3 coding DNA: TGTGCCAGTAGACAGGGATACTCTGGAAACACCATATATTTT.

The chain combines TRBV7-9 with TRBJ2-1; D might be TRBD2 (5 bases). Germline-derived CDR1 and CDR2 are SEHNR and FQNEAQ (reference sequence). There are 14 residues in the CDR3. The V end lost 0 bases, the J end lost 8 bases, and 11 bases lay between the germline ends. The CDR3 here is CASSLASGKDEQFF. DNA for the CDR3: TGTGCCAGCAGCTTAGCCTCCGGGAAGGATGAGCAGTTCTTC. Drawing the rest from reference TRBV7-9 and TRBJ2-1, the complete variable domain is DTGVSQNPRHKITKRGQNVTFRCDPISEHNRLYWYRQTLGQGPEFLTYFQNEAQLEKSRLLSDRFSAERPKGSFSTLEIQRTEQGDSAMYLCASSLASGKDEQFFGPGTRLTVL.

Ten or more counts support this clonotype. The chain joins TRBV28 to TRBJ2-1, with 9 bases aligning to TRBD1. The CDR3 consists of 15 residues. V lost 7 bases and J lost 5; bases outside the gene matches: 9. Germline lookup yields CDR1 MDHEN and CDR2 SYDVKM. The CDR3, as DNA: TGTGCCAGCACTAAGGGACAGGGCCCCCACAATGAGCAGTTCTTC. Protein product: CASTKGQGPHNEQFF.

This clonotype came up many times. V usage is TRBV11-2 and J usage is TRBJ2-7; unclear D gene. From germline, CDR1 is SGHAT and CDR2 FQNNGV. V lost 1 base and J lost 0, with 4 bases in between. This CDR3 is 13 amino acids long. CDR3 coding DNA: TGTGCCAGCAGCTTAGGCAACTCCTACGAGCAGTACTTC. This codes for CASSLGNSYEQYF.

Remarks on this clonotype: The junction and the germline gene differ at one end; a read error may be behind it. The chain couples TRBV10-3 to TRBJ1-1; no clear D gene. The CDR3 sequence is 13 residues long. The V gene's germline CDR1 is ENHRY and CDR2 SYGVKD. The CDR3 DNA follows: TGTGCCTTAAGGGAAGGGATGAACACGGAAGCTTTCTTT. Protein product: CALREGMNTEAFF.

At least ten counts were recorded for this clonotype. The rearrangement uses TRBV5-8 and TRBJ2-7, with 7 nucleotides matching TRBD1. Germline assignment: CDR1 SGHTS and CDR2 YDEGEE. The CDR3 is 13 residues long. V shed 5 bases and J 5 bases; nucleotides not matched to a gene: 7. The CDR3: CASRRPTGDEQYF. As DNA, the CDR3 is TGTGCCAGCAGACGACCCACAGGGGACGAGCAGTACTTC.

This clonotype has ten or more counts. The rearrangement joins TRBV20-1 to TRBJ2-5, with 13 bases that match TRBD2. This CDR3 is built from 15 residues. After removal of 2 bases from V and 5 bases from J, the junction contained 5 bases not matched to a gene. Germline CDR1 DFQATT, CDR2 SNEGSKA (reference sequence). The CDR3 is CSARMWTSGSETQYF. In nucleotides, the CDR3 is TGCAGTGCTAGAATGTGGACTAGCGGGAGCGAGACCCAGTACTTC.

This clonotype was seen once. This chain links TRBV7-3 with TRBJ2-5; 7 nucleotides line up with TRBD2. J was trimmed by 3 bases and V by 5 bases; bases with no gene match: 0. The CDR3 length is 12 residues. CDR1 and CDR2 from the germline V gene are SGHTA and FQGTGA. CDR3 sequence (DNA): TGTGCCAGCAGCGCGGGGGAAGAGACCCAGTACTTC. Translation: CASSAGEETQYF.

As to this clonotype: One end of the junction does not line up with germline, which may come from a read error. The chain is built from TRBV7-3 and TRBJ2-7; no clear D. Germline CDR1 SGHTA, CDR2 FQGTGA. CDR3 length: 12 amino acids. The CDR3 bases are TGTGCCAGAAGCTTGGGAACCCACGAGCAGTACTTC. It specifies CARSLGTHEQYF.

CDR3 in amino acids: CASSGTSANGYTF. For the CDR3, the DNA is TGTGCCAGCAGCGGGACTAGTGCCAATGGCTACACCTTC. The rearrangement uses TRBV12-3 or TRBV12-4 and TRBJ1-2; a weak D match, TRBD1 (5 bases). V gave up 6 bases and J gave up 6 bases, with 14 bases separating them. The CDR3 length is 13 residues.

This rearrangement joins TRBV13 to TRBJ2-7; no clear D. Trimming took 3 bases from V and 3 from J, leaving 12 bases between them. The germline V gene encodes CDR1 PRHDT and CDR2 FYEKMQ (reference sequence). The CDR3 is 14 amino acids. In nucleotides, the CDR3 is TGTGCCAGCAGCTTTGGGCCCCGACTCTACGAGCAGTACTTC. Protein: CASSFGPRLYEQYF.

The J gene is TRBJ2-2, the V gene TRBV5-6, with D unresolved. The V gene lost 5 bases and the J gene lost 10 bases, with 9 bases spanning the gap. Germline V gene sequence: CDR1 SGHDT, CDR2 YYEEEE. The CDR3 loop spans 11 amino acids. This CDR3 is CASRSPSELFF. CDR3 coding DNA: TGTGCCAGCAGGTCCCCTTCGGAGCTGTTTTTT.

This clonotype is classed as medium-sized. The chain links TRBV29-1 to TRBJ1-2, with D perhaps TRBD1 (5 bases). CDR1 SQVTM and CDR2 ANQGSEA come from the germline V gene. Trimming shortened V by 3 bases and J by 5 bases, and 7 bases separated the two germline ends. The CDR3 is made up of 11 amino acids. CDR3 DNA: TGCAGCGTTGAGGGACCTTATGGCTACACCTTC. Protein: CSVEGPYGYTF.

Of note for this clonotype: The junction departs from the called germline gene at one end, perhaps through a read error. The chain recombines TRBV24-1 with TRBJ2-3; perhaps TRBD2 as D (5 bases). In germline, CDR1 is KGHDR, CDR2 SFDVKD. The length of the CDR3 is 16 residues. The CDR3 DNA follows: TGTGCCACCAGTGATCCGGGCACTAGACTGGCAGATACGAAGTATTTT. Its translation: CATSDPGTRLADTKYF.